This is a list of T cell receptor beta chains from one sample in a study of CD8+CD57+ T cells in acquired aplastic anemia. In TCRdb, the reads were re-called with MiXCR into one record per CDR3 protein. The sample shows 210,000 or so distinct CDR3 sequences, roughly 53% of them seen only once. The sequenced sample consisted of sorted CD4+, CD8+, or CD8+CD57+ T cells (not recorded which) from PBMCs. The receptors derive from a human donor with aplastic anemia. CDR3s include the opening cysteine and the closing phenylalanine or tryptophan. D genes are given only for firm matches. Part of the rows lack a size; the others show once, few, many or a class for expanded clones.

>-|TRBV24-1|TRBD2|TRBJ2-7
TGTGCCACCAGTGACGGGGAGGGATGGGGCGAGCAGTACTTC
CATSDGEGWGEQYF
>many|TRBV15|TRBD2|TRBJ2-3
TGTGCCACCAGCCGGCGGACTAGCGGGGGAGTAGATACGCAGTATTTT
CATSRRTSGGVDTQYF
>-|TRBV9|-|TRBJ1-6
TGTGCCAGCAGCGTAGCTCAAGATCGGAATTCACCCCTCCACTTT
CASSVAQDRNSPLHF
>-|TRBV12-3/TRBV12-4|TRBD1|TRBJ1-2
TGTGCCAGCACCAAAGGGGAGACAGGGTATGGCTACACCTTC
CASTKGETGYGYTF
>once|TRBV19|-|TRBJ2-1
TGTGCCAGTAGTATCGGCACCTTGTACAATGAGCAGTTCTTC
CASSIGTLYNEQFF
>few|TRBV6-1|TRBD1|TRBJ1-5
TGTGCCAGCAGCGGGACAGGGGGCTATCAGCCCCAGCATTTT
CASSGTGGYQPQHF
>few|TRBV12-3/TRBV12-4|-|TRBJ2-1
TGTGCCAGCACCTCTAGTCCAGGGGTGCAGTTCTTC
CASTSSPGVQFF
>-|TRBV6-1|-|TRBJ1-1
TGTGCCAGCAGTGAACGCCAGGCGAGCATAAACACTGAAGCTTTCTTT
CASSERQASINTEAFF
>many|TRBV12-3/TRBV12-4|-|TRBJ1-2
TGTGCCAGCAGTTGGGGGGTTGATGGCTACACCTTC
CASSWGVDGYTF
>-|TRBV7-9|-|TRBJ2-7
TGCGCCAGCAGCTCCTCGAGACAGCGAGTCTACGAGCAGTACTTC
CASSSSRQRVYEQYF
>-|TRBV29-1|-|TRBJ1-2
TGCAGCGTCCCAGGCGGGGACTATGGCTACACCTTC
CSVPGGDYGYTF
>many|TRBV12-3/TRBV12-4|-|TRBJ1-5
TGTGCCAGCAGTTTCAACAGGGCTACAAGGCTCCAGCATTTT
CASSFNRATRLQHF
>many|TRBV4-1|-|TRBJ2-1
TGCGCCAGCAGCCAAGATGTAAGGGCGTCCTACAATGAGCAGTTCTTC
CASSQDVRASYNEQFF
>-|TRBV10-3|TRBD2|TRBJ2-5
TGTGCCAGCTGCCCAGTGCTAGCGGGGGGAGGTGAGACCCAGTACTTC
CASCPVLAGGGETQYF
>many|TRBV20-1|-|TRBJ1-1
TGCAGTGCCTCAGGGGTCCCTGAAGCTTTCTTT
CSASGVPEAFF
>many|TRBV11-2|-|TRBJ2-5
TGTGCCAGCAGCCGATCGGGACTTAAAGAGACCCAGTACTTC
CASSRSGLKETQYF
>-|TRBV12-3/TRBV12-4|TRBD1|TRBJ1-2
TGTGCCAGCAGTTGGGACAGGGTTGGCTATGGCTACACCTTC
CASSWDRVGYGYTF
>-|TRBV2|-|TRBJ1-5
TGTGCCAGCAGTGAATCCGGGGGTCAGCCCCAGCATTTT
CASSESGGQPQHF
>many|TRBV12-5|-|TRBJ1-2
TGTGCTAGTGGGAACCTAACCGGGTATGGCTACACCTTC
CASGNLTGYGYTF
>few|TRBV28|TRBD1|TRBJ1-5
TGTGCCAGCAGTCGACAGGGTATTTACAATCAGCCCCAGCATTTT
CASSRQGIYNQPQHF
>-|TRBV6-8|-|TRBJ2-7
TGTGCCAGCAGTTACTCAAGCCTCCCAGGGGCCCAAAATTACGAGCAGTACTTC
CASSYSSLPGAQNYEQYF
>-|TRBV5-4|TRBD1|TRBJ2-3
TGTGCCATTCACAGGGGACGCACAGATACGCAGTATTTT
CAIHRGRTDTQYF
>many|TRBV5-1|-|TRBJ2-2
TGCGCCAGCAGCTTGGATCCAGGGCGGACCGGGGAGCTGTTTTTT
CASSLDPGRTGELFF
>many|TRBV5-6|-|TRBJ2-5
TGTGCCAGCAGCAGCGGTGGAGAGACCCAGTACTTC
CASSSGGETQYF
>-|TRBV7-8|TRBD1|TRBJ1-1
TGTGCCAGCAGCTTAAATCCCCTCCTTGGGACAGGGATTAGTGGGGAAGCTTTCTTT
CASSLNPLLGTGISGEAFF
>many|TRBV11-2|-|TRBJ2-7
TGTGCCAGCAGCTTAGCGGGGCTAACTTACGAGCAGTACTTC
CASSLAGLTYEQYF
>-|TRBV10-3|TRBD1|TRBJ1-1
TGTGCCATCAGTGACTTTGACAGGGGGCGAGGAACTGAAGCTTTCTTT
CAISDFDRGRGTEAFF
>-|TRBV6-6|TRBD1|TRBJ1-4
TGTGCCAGCAGTGTCGGACAGGGGATAAATGAAAAACTGTTTTTT
CASSVGQGINEKLFF
>-|TRBV7-2|-|TRBJ2-7
TGTGCCAGCAGCGGTACCGGGACGTCGGACCACGAGCAGTACTTC
CASSGTGTSDHEQYF
>-|TRBV9|-|TRBJ2-7
TGTGCCAGCAGCGCCGAGGTAGGCAGTAAGTCCGATTACGAGCAGTACTTC
CASSAEVGSKSDYEQYF
>-|TRBV7-9|-|TRBJ2-5
TGTGCCAGCAGCGGAGGCACAGGACAAGAGACCCAGTACTTC
CASSGGTGQETQYF
>-|TRBV2|-|TRBJ1-1
TGTGCCAGCAGTGAAGCGGCTGTGGCCTCTATGAACACTGAAGCTTTCTTT
CASSEAAVASMNTEAFF
>-|TRBV7-9|-|TRBJ2-7
TGTGCCAGCAGCGGGACAGGGACTAGCTACGAGCAGTACTTC
CASSGTGTSYEQYF
>-|TRBV20-1|-|TRBJ1-2
TGCAGTGCTAGAGTCTCAGGGTCCGACGGCTACACCTTC
CSARVSGSDGYTF
>many|TRBV7-2|-|TRBJ1-2
TGTGCCAGCAGCACCGAAGCAGGGATCTTCTATGGCTACACCTTC
CASSTEAGIFYGYTF
>-|TRBV15|-|TRBJ1-3
TGTGCCACCAGCAGAGACCGGTTGAAGGGAAACACCATATATTTT
CATSRDRLKGNTIYF
>many|TRBV15|TRBD1|TRBJ1-2
TGTGCCACCAGCAGAGAATACAGGGGGGGTGGCTACACCTTC
CATSREYRGGGYTF
>many|TRBV10-3|-|TRBJ2-3
TGTGCCATCAGTGAGGGACAGACTAGCACAGATACGCAGTATTTT
CAISEGQTSTDTQYF
>-|TRBV28|-|TRBJ1-2
TGTGCCAGCAGTTCGGGAAGAGAGATTTATGGCTACACCTTC
CASSSGREIYGYTF
>many|TRBV11-2|-|TRBJ2-5
TGTGCCAGCAGACCCGAGAGGGGAGAGACCCAGTACTTC
CASRPERGETQYF
>-|TRBV10-3|-|TRBJ1-2
TGTGCCATCAGCGTACAACAGGGAGGCTATGGCTACACCTTC
CAISVQQGGYGYTF
>few|TRBV19|-|TRBJ1-1
TGTGCCAGTACTGAAGTAGGGAGGACTGAAGCTTTCTTT
CASTEVGRTEAFF
>-|TRBV27|TRBD2|TRBJ2-7
TGTGCCAGCAGTTTAAGGCTAGCGGGGAACTACGAGCAGTACTTC
CASSLRLAGNYEQYF
>once|TRBV29-1|-|TRBJ2-5
TGCAGCGTTCGGATGTACCAAGAGACCCAGTACTTC
CSVRMYQETQYF